This note documents a single TCR beta chain sequence. The target antigen is unknown. TCRdb reprocessed the reads via MiXCR and lists one record per CDR3 protein. The sample records 700,000 to 850,000 distinct CDR3 sequences, less than 35% being singletons. The CDR3 runs to 18 residues. The germline gives CDR1 LGHNA, CDR2 YSLEER. The V gene end was trimmed by 2 bases and the J gene end by 3 bases; junction bases not matched to a gene: 10. The record originates from a study of T cell repertoires in cytomegalovirus infection. Study overall: In public TCR beta signatures, there were indications of both CMV infection and matching HLA type. Broader study findings: HLA-C-restricted TCR beta clonotypes specific for CMV led the ex vivo response.

This clonotype was sampled from a human donor in good health (CMV status not recorded). Some clones in this sample may be carry-over from other donors' samples. This rearrangement joins TRBV4-3 to TRBJ2-6, with 7 bases fitting TRBD2. This specimen was cultured CD8+ T cells from PBMCs, taken from culture after CMV antigen stimulation. The CDR3 is CASSQRLAVRLGANVLTF. Written as DNA, the CDR3 is TGCGCCAGCAGCCAAAGACTAGCTGTCCGTCTTGGGGCCAACGTCCTGACTTTC.